This section outlines one T cell receptor beta chain sequence together with its context. This record belongs to a study of shared clonotypes between healthy human individuals. Assay used: immunoSEQ multiplex PCR; TCRdb lists only in-frame clones, some missing. The sample carries over a million clones, more than 60% recorded once. This CDR3 contains 16 residues. The V and J ends lost 5 bases and 6 bases, in that order; junction bases with no gene match: 11. Germline V gives CDR1 ENHRY, CDR2 SYGVKD. Sequences were obtained from memory CD4+ T cells sorted from blood. Subset specified: CD45RA-negative fraction. The chain uses TRBV10-3 and TRBJ2-7, with 12 bases aligning to TRBD2. This receptor was obtained from a man aged 18 to 30 in good health. CDR3 sequence (DNA): TGTGCCATCAGTCCAGCTCTAGCGGGAGGGCCCAGCGAGCAGTACTTC. Residues: CAISPALAGGPSEQYF.